The 7 T cell receptor beta chains listed next were all sequenced from one sample in a study of cytomegalovirus exposure and HLA in healthy donors. Amplification used 60 Vbeta primers and 13 Jbeta primers. TCRdb keeps only in-frame clones here, not all; method: immunoSEQ multiplex PCR. The sample shows approximately 110,000 clones, 69% of them seen only once. Sequencing used PBMCs. These receptors were taken from a woman aged 70-85 years in good health and CMV-seropositive.

This clone was counted between two and nine times. The gene calls are TRBV19 and TRBJ2-1, with 8 bases identical to TRBD1. The CDR3 extends over 15 amino acids. J was trimmed by 3 bases and V by 4 bases; bases with no gene match: 5. CDR1 and CDR2 (germline): LNHDA, SQIVND (reference sequence). CDR3 bases: TGTGCCAGTAGTAAGCCGGGACAGGACTACAATGAGCAGTTCTTC. Amino acids: CASSKPGQDYNEQFF.

This clone was counted between two and nine times. The chain is built from TRBV5-1 and TRBJ1-1; 8 nucleotides agree with TRBD1. CDR3 length: 14 amino acids. Germline assignment: CDR1 SGHRS and CDR2 YFSETQ. J was trimmed by 0 bases and V by 6 bases; bases with no gene match: 4. For the CDR3, the DNA is TGCGCCAGCACAGGGGGCGAGGTGAACACTGAAGCTTTCTTT. It is translated as CASTGGEVNTEAFF.

The gene calls are TRBV7-2 and TRBJ2-3, with TRBD2 matching 15 bases. Germline loops: CDR1 SGHTA, CDR2 FQGNSA. The ends lost 0 bases at V and 6 bases at J; junction bases unmatched: 4. The CDR3 length is 17 residues. CDR3 nucleotides: TGTGCCAGCAGCTTAGCGGGACTAGCGGGGGGAGCGGATACGCAGTATTTT. This encodes CASSLAGLAGGADTQYF.

The chain couples TRBV7-2 to TRBJ2-5; D possibly corresponds to TRBD2 (5 bases). The CDR3 loop spans 13 amino acids. CDR1 and CDR2 from the germline V gene are SGHTA and FQGNSA. Trimming removed 6 bases from V and 5 bases from J, with 13 bases in between. CDR3 sequence reads: CASRSGSQETQYF. In DNA form, the CDR3 reads TGTGCCAGCAGGAGCGGTAGTCAGGAGACCCAGTACTTC.

The J gene is TRBJ2-7, the V gene TRBV5-1, with TRBD2 as a possible D gene (5 bases). Germline CDR1 is SGHRS and CDR2 is YFSETQ. V was pared by 5 bases and J by 2 bases, with 14 bases between. The length of the CDR3 is 14 residues. The CDR3 sequence: CASSPSRTPYEQYF. The DNA for the CDR3 is TGCGCCAGCAGTCCCTCCCGGACTCCCTACGAGCAGTACTTC.

The V call is TRBV30, the J call TRBJ2-3; 14 bases line up with TRBD2. The CDR3 loop spans 17 amino acids. Germline V CDR1 and CDR2: GTSNPN, SVGIG (reference sequence). The J segment lost 6 bases and the V segment lost 1 base, leaving 9 bases of the junction unmatched. Written as DNA, the CDR3 is TGTGCCTGGAGTGACTCGAGACTAGCGGGGGGGCCGGATACGCAGTATTTT. Its translation: CAWSDSRLAGGPDTQYF. The whole variable domain, remainder taken from reference TRBV30 and TRBJ2-3, is SQTIHQWPATLVQPVGSPLSLECTVEGTSNPNLYWYRQAAGRGLQLLFYSVGIGQISSEVPQNLSASRPQDRQFILSSKKLLLSDSGFYLCAWSDSRLAGGPDTQYFGPGTRLTVL.

The V and J genes are TRBV5-8 and TRBJ1-6; the D gene is possibly TRBD1 (6 bases). This CDR3 has 15 amino acids. Germline CDR1 is SGHTS and CDR2 is YDEGEE. Trimming shortened V by 5 bases and J by 10 bases, and 19 bases separated the two germline ends. In nucleotides, the CDR3 is TGTGCCAGCAGTCCCACCGGGACAAGGAAATCACCCCTCCACTTT. This gives the protein CASSPTGTRKSPLHF.